Listed below are T cell receptor beta chains from one sample, sequenced in a study of technical replicates of blood from a handful of donors. TCRdb's table, derived via immunoSEQ multiplex PCR, lists solely in-frame clones and lacks some. In the table there are more than 90,000 clones, roughly 95% of which are singletons. The sequenced material came from T cells isolated from PBMCs. These receptor sequences come from a human donor in good health. Both conserved end residues are part of each CDR3. A D gene is named only where the DNA matches it firmly.

v_gene	d_gene	j_gene	len	CDR3nt	CDR3aa
TRBV14	.	TRBJ2-1	16	TGTGCCAGCAGCCGTCAGATGTCTAGTGGGTTCAATGAGCAGTTCTTC	CASSRQMSSGFNEQFF
TRBV7-9	.	TRBJ2-4	17	TGTGCCAGCAGCTTAGGGCTAACCGGGATAGCCAAAAACATTCAGTACTTC	CASSLGLTGIAKNIQYF
TRBV6-5	.	TRBJ2-1	13	TGTGCCAGCGGGCAGGGGTATTACAATGAGCAGTTCTTC	CASGQGYYNEQFF
TRBV7-9	TRBD1	TRBJ1-1	18	TGTGCCAGCATACGGGACAGGGCGGTAGGAAGGAGGAACACTGAAGCTTTCTTT	CASIRDRAVGRRNTEAFF
TRBV10-1	.	TRBJ2-3	15	TGCGCCAGCAGTGAGGACGGGAGCTTTACAGATACGCAGTATTTT	CASSEDGSFTDTQYF
TRBV27	.	TRBJ2-7	12	TGTGCCAGCAGGTCCCTTTCCTACGAGCAGTACTTC	CASRSLSYEQYF
TRBV19	.	TRBJ1-2	15	TGTGCCAGTAGTCCCCGAGGGTATTCGGGCTATGGCTACACCTTC	CASSPRGYSGYGYTF
TRBV19	TRBD1	TRBJ2-7	15	TGTGCCAGTAGTGATCATCCGGGACAGGTCTACGAGCAGTACTTC	CASSDHPGQVYEQYF
TRBV10-2	TRBD2	TRBJ2-1	13	TGCGCCAGCAGTGAAGTGTCTAGCGGGAGGGGGGTCTTC	CASSEVSSGRGVF
TRBV6-1	.	TRBJ2-1	14	TGTGCCAGCAGTGGATCGAGCTCCTACAATGAGCAGTTCTTC	CASSGSSSYNEQFF
TRBV4-1	.	TRBJ2-3	14	TGCGCCAGCAGCCAAACAGTCGCCCCAGATACGCAGTATTTT	CASSQTVAPDTQYF
TRBV7-9	TRBD2	TRBJ2-3	13	TGTGCCAGCAGCTCGGGCGGGAGAGACACGCAGTATTTT	CASSSGGRDTQYF
TRBV6-1	TRBD1	TRBJ1-2	14	TGTGCCAGCAGTGAACAGGGGGTCTTGAGTGACTACACCTTC	CASSEQGVLSDYTF
TRBV27	.	TRBJ2-3	15	TGTGCCAGCAGTTTATCGGCCCTAGCCGCAGATACGCAGTATTTT	CASSLSALAADTQYF
TRBV19	.	TRBJ1-2	13	TGTGCCAGTAGTATAACTGTGAACTATGGCTACACCTTC	CASSITVNYGYTF
TRBV6-5	.	TRBJ1-5	15	TGTGCCAGCAGTCCAGGGGTGCAGGGGCCTCAGCCCCAGCATTTT	CASSPGVQGPQPQHF
TRBV6-1	TRBD1	TRBJ1-1	16	TGTGCCAGCAGTGCAGCGGGACAGGGCGGCCCAAGGAAGGATTTCTTT	CASSAAGQGGPRKDFF
TRBV7-9	.	TRBJ2-3	14	TGTGCCAGCAGCTTGAGCTCTAGCACAGATACGCAGTATTTT	CASSLSSSTDTQYF
TRBV7-6	.	TRBJ2-7	14	TGTGCCAGCAGCTTAGTGCAGGGTTCCTACGAGCAGTACTTC	CASSLVQGSYEQYF
TRBV14	.	TRBJ2-7	14	TGTGCCAGCAGCCAAGTGGGGGGACGGCACGAGCAGTACTTC	CASSQVGGRHEQYF